The 10 T cell receptor beta chains listed next were all sequenced from one sample in a study of radiotherapy plus CTLA-4 blockade in lung cancer. Sequencing was performed with immunoSEQ multiplex PCR; in TCRdb, only in-frame clones are kept and a portion is missing. The sample consists of approximately 78,000 clones, over 65% of them appearing once. Material: peripheral blood, obtained from a patient treated with radiotherapy plus ipilimumab. All receptors come from a human donor with non-small cell lung cancer who had a complete response to radiotherapy plus ipilimumab.

This clone has a single count. The chain links TRBV6-5 to TRBJ2-3; D not certain. The V gene's germline CDR1 is MNHEY and CDR2 SVGAGI. Between the trimmed V and J ends, which lost 7 bases and 0 bases, there was a span of 14 bases. CDR3 length: 15 residues. This CDR3 reads CASMNQGFSTDTQYF. CDR3 nucleotides: TGTGCCAGCATGAACCAAGGGTTTAGCACAGATACGCAGTATTTT.

The rearrangement uses TRBV5-4 and TRBJ2-7, with D unclear. Trimming cost V 3 bases and J 4 bases, with 11 bases left between them. The CDR3 totals 13 residues. In germline, CDR1 is SGHNT, CDR2 YYREEE (reference sequence). The CDR3: CASSSKTAYEQYF. The CDR3 bases are TGTGCCAGCAGCTCCAAGACCGCGTACGAGCAGTACTTC.

This chain joins TRBV6-5 and TRBJ1-6; 7 bases fit TRBD1. The CDR3 loop spans 12 amino acids. Germline CDR1 reads MNHEY; CDR2 reads SVGAGI. Trimming at V came to 6 bases and at J to 10 bases, leaving 3 bases not matched to a gene. Here the CDR3 DNA reads TGTGCCAGCAGCACAGGGGAATCACCCCTCCACTTT. Translation gives CASSTGESPLHF.

This rearrangement joins TRBV19 to TRBJ2-3; D is possibly TRBD1 (6 bases). The CDR3 is made up of 17 amino acids. With 1 base removed from V and 5 bases from J, the gap between germline ends came to 19 bases. Germline CDR1 is LNHDA and CDR2 is SQIVND (reference sequence). CDR3 in amino acids: CASSIVTGGQTLDTQYF. In nucleotides, the CDR3 is TGTGCCAGTAGTATAGTGACAGGAGGACAGACCCTAGATACGCAGTATTTT.

V usage is TRBV10-1 and J usage is TRBJ2-4; D possibly corresponds to TRBD2 (5 bases). Germline-derived CDR1 and CDR2 are WNHNN and SYGVQD (reference sequence). The CDR3 is made up of 12 amino acids. V was clipped by 10 bases and J by 4 bases, with 11 bases between them. The CDR3 DNA follows: TGCGCCACCTCGGACTGGAAAAACATTCAGTACTTC. As protein: CATSDWKNIQYF.

As for this clone: Mismatch with germline at one junction end may stem from a read error. At the DNA level, this CDR3 is encoded by other sequences in the same sample as well. The chain has TRBV2 and TRBJ2-5, with TRBD1 as a possible D gene (6 bases). The CDR3 totals 15 residues. CDR1 is SNHLY and CDR2 is FYNNEI in the germline V gene. The CDR3 nucleotides are TGTGCCAGCGGCGGGCGACAGGCCGCCCAAGAGACTCAGTACTTC. Translated: CASGGRQAAQETQYF. The complete variable domain, with remaining parts taken from reference TRBV2 and TRBJ2-5, reads EPEVTQTPSHQVTQMGQEVILRCVPISNHLYFYWYRQILGQKVEFLVSFYNNEISEKSEIFDDQFSVERPDGSNFTLKIRSTKLEDSAMYFCASGGRQAAQETQYFGPGTRLLVL.

V and J are TRBV27 and TRBJ2-1; 7 bases align to TRBD1. V lost 4 bases and J lost 13; bases outside the gene matches: 10. Germline V CDR1 and CDR2: MNHEY, SMNVEV (reference sequence). The CDR3 has 13 residues. CDR3 loop: CASSSPQGISQFF. For the CDR3, the DNA is TGTGCCAGCAGTTCTCCACAGGGGATCTCCCAGTTCTTC.

This chain uses TRBV5-6 with TRBJ2-1, with 7 bases that match TRBD1. The CDR3 extends over 16 amino acids. Germline CDR1 is SGHDT and CDR2 is YYEEEE. Trimming at V came to 6 bases and at J to 6 bases, leaving 15 bases not matched to a gene. The CDR3 nucleotides read TGTGCCAGCACCAGAGGGGGCCAATCTAAGGGCAATGAGCAGTTCTTC. It is translated as CASTRGGQSKGNEQFF.

The genes are TRBV7-2 and TRBJ2-5, with D maybe TRBD1 (6 bases). The germline V and J ends were trimmed by 0 bases and 2 bases, with 13 bases remaining between them. Germline-derived CDR1 and CDR2 are SGHTA and FQGNSA. The CDR3 runs 16 residues. The CDR3 is CASSLAGARGQETQYF. The CDR3 region has the DNA TGTGCCAGCAGCTTAGCGGGGGCCCGCGGGCAAGAGACCCAGTACTTC.

The chain joins TRBV29-1 to TRBJ2-1; D unclear. Per germline, CDR1 SQVTM and CDR2 ANQGSEA. The germline V and J ends were trimmed by 4 bases and 9 bases, with 7 bases remaining between them. This CDR3 region has 10 residues. CDR3 sequence (DNA): TGCAGCGTTGTACGGACTGAGCAGTTCTTC. This codes for CSVVRTEQFF.